Shown below are 12 T cell receptor beta chains from a single sample sequenced in a study of blood T cell repertoires in COVID-19. Generated by immunoSEQ multiplex PCR, the TCRdb table keeps only in-frame clones and is missing some. Of 270,000 or so clones in the sample, roughly 91% were seen once. Sequenced input: peripheral blood. Every receptor here comes from a woman between 25 and 40 years old with COVID-19, enrolled during active disease.

The chain carries TRBV28 and TRBJ2-6; no clear D. Germline lookup yields CDR1 MDHEN and CDR2 SYDVKM. This CDR3 comprises 15 residues. V gave up 3 bases and J gave up 0 bases, with 6 bases separating them. This CDR3 is CASSLRGSGANVLTF. The CDR3, as DNA: TGTGCCAGCAGTTTGAGAGGCTCTGGGGCCAACGTCCTGACTTTC.

The chain combines TRBV5-1 with TRBJ1-1; possible D gene TRBD1, 5 bases. V lost 4 bases and J lost 8, with 18 bases in between. The CDR3 is 14 amino acids. CDR1 SGHRS and CDR2 YFSETQ come from the germline V gene. CDR3 bases: TGCGCCAGCAGCATGTACTCAGGGTATAAGGAAGCTTTCTTT. Translated: CASSMYSGYKEAFF.

The gene calls are TRBV6-5 and TRBJ1-2; 7 positions match TRBD1. The V and J ends lost 2 bases and 3 bases, in that order; junction bases with no gene match: 3. CDR3 size: 14 residues. Germline V gene sequence: CDR1 MNHEY, CDR2 SVGAGI. Here the CDR3 reads CASSYLGQYYGYTF. The DNA of the CDR3 is TGTGCCAGCAGTTACCTGGGACAGTACTATGGCTACACCTTC.

The rearrangement uses TRBV19 and TRBJ2-1; possible D gene TRBD1, 6 bases. CDR1 is LNHDA, CDR2 SQIVND, per germline (reference sequence). CDR3 length: 16 residues. Trimming left V 3 bases short and J 5 bases short, with 17 bases between. The CDR3 loop reads CASSMGSYHRDNEQFF. In DNA, the CDR3 is TGTGCCAGTAGTATGGGTAGCTATCACAGGGACAATGAGCAGTTCTTC. The whole variable domain, filled in from reference TRBV19 and TRBJ2-1, reads DGGITQSPKYLFRKEGQNVTLSCEQNLNHDAMYWYRQDPGQGLRLIYYSQIVNDFQKGDIAEGYSVSREKKESFPLTVTSAQKNPTAFYLCASSMGSYHRDNEQFFGPGTRLTVL.

The V call is TRBV7-9, the J call TRBJ1-6, with 11 nucleotides matching TRBD1. V lost 7 bases and J lost 9; bases outside the gene matches: 17. Germline loops: CDR1 SEHNR, CDR2 FQNEAQ (reference sequence). This CDR3 spans 18 amino acids. The CDR3 is CASNPPGTGGFQSSPLHF. The DNA for the CDR3 is TGTGCCAGCAACCCGCCCGGGACAGGGGGATTTCAGAGTTCACCCCTCCACTTT.

The chain joins TRBV10-3 to TRBJ1-3, with a weak D call TRBD1 (5 bases). The CDR3 covers 16 residues. The V end was cut by 4 bases, the J end by 0 bases, with 13 bases between. The germline CDR1 and CDR2 sequences are ENHRY and SYGVKD. The DNA of the CDR3 is TGTGCCATCAGTGGCAAGGGGCTTTTCTCTGGAAACACCATATATTTT. Protein product: CAISGKGLFSGNTIYF.

J is TRBJ2-5 and V is TRBV4-2; tentatively, D is TRBD1 (6 bases). The CDR3 is made up of 16 amino acids. V was cut by 0 bases and J by 7 bases, with 18 bases left in between. Germline V CDR1 and CDR2: LGHNA, YNFKEQ. CDR3 DNA: TGTGCCAGCAGCCAAGATATTAACAGGGCCCGAGGGACCCAGTACTTC. As protein: CASSQDINRARGTQYF.

This chain uses TRBV5-5 with TRBJ2-7, with 8 bases lining up with TRBD2. Germline CDR1 SGHKS, CDR2 YYEKEE (reference sequence). V lost 3 bases to trimming and J lost 1 base; unmatched junction nucleotides: 6. The CDR3 loop spans 15 amino acids. CDR3 coding DNA: TGTGCCAGCAGCTATTCGGGACTAGGGTCCTACGAGCAGTACTTC. Protein: CASSYSGLGSYEQYF. Together with reference TRBV5-5 and TRBJ2-7, the CDR3 gives the full variable domain: DAGVTQSPTHLIKTRGQQVTLRCSPISGHKSVSWYQQVLGQGPQFIFQYYEKEERGRGNFPDRFSARQFPNYSSELNVNALLLGDSALYLCASSYSGLGSYEQYFGPGTRLTVT.

This rearrangement joins TRBV28 to TRBJ1-3, with a tentative D call TRBD1 (5 bases). The CDR3 runs 15 residues. The V end was cut by 10 bases, the J end by 0 bases, with 16 bases between. The germline CDR1 and CDR2 sequences are MDHEN and SYDVKM. CDR3 sequence (DNA): TGTGCCATCCGCAAGGGCAGGGACTCTGGAAACACCATATATTTT. It encodes CAIRKGRDSGNTIYF.

The rearrangement joins TRBV5-4 to TRBJ1-2; 10 bases fit TRBD1. This CDR3 comprises 18 residues. The V gene end was trimmed by 4 bases and the J gene end by 2 bases; junction bases not matched to a gene: 14. CDR1 SGHNT and CDR2 YYREEE come from the germline V gene (reference sequence). CDR3 in amino acids: CASSHPGTGAAPNYGYTF. The CDR3 nucleotides are TGTGCCAGCAGCCACCCCGGGACAGGGGCCGCTCCGAACTATGGCTACACCTTC.

The chain uses TRBV11-2 and TRBJ1-3; D unclear. Trimming shortened V by 4 bases and J by 0 bases, and 7 bases separated the two germline ends. The CDR3 has 14 residues. Germline CDR1 reads SGHAT; CDR2 reads FQNNGV. Written as DNA, the CDR3 is TGTGCCAGCAGCTCCGTTATCTCTGGAAACACCATATATTTT. Translating it yields CASSSVISGNTIYF.

As for this clone: Other DNA sequences of this sample code for an identical CDR3. The chain employs TRBV5-5 and TRBJ2-7, with D unresolved. CDR1 is SGHKS, CDR2 YYEKEE, per germline (reference sequence). V lost 4 bases and J 2 bases, leaving 4 bases between the germline ends. CDR3 length: 11 amino acids. CDR3 DNA sequence: TGTGCCAGCAGCCCCGCCTACGAGCAGTACTTC. Its protein product is CASSPAYEQYF. Using reference TRBV5-5 and TRBJ2-7 for the parts outside the CDR3, the full variable domain is DAGVTQSPTHLIKTRGQQVTLRCSPISGHKSVSWYQQVLGQGPQFIFQYYEKEERGRGNFPDRFSARQFPNYSSELNVNALLLGDSALYLCASSPAYEQYFGPGTRLTVT.